The T cell receptor (beta chain) under discussion was sequenced for a study of blood T cell repertoires in COVID-19 (TCRdb year 2020). In the study overall: The collaborator samples originated in the United States, Italy and Spain and spanned the acute and convalescent phases of COVID-19. The prospective study material was composed of cDNA or gDNA derived from T cells, B-cell-depleted T cells, or PBMCs. The dataset comprised deeply sampled blood TCRbeta repertoires from subjects exposed to, actively infected with, or recovered from COVID-19. The repertoires were released in a freely available public database intended as a resource for research on the immune response to SARS-CoV-2. Samples were obtained from the ongoing ImmuneRACE study (first 160 participants) and from over 1,000 subjects provided by 6 global collaborators. A de-identified subject ID, COVID-19 status, age in years and sex were almost always included in the sample metadata. Where available, HLA class I and class II types were taken from metadata supplied by the sample provider and were not determined by assay-based typing. What the study reported, not specific to this receptor: The amount of clinical and demographic metadata varied by source and participant and was provided uncurated.

Participants in the prospective study were aged about 18 to 90 years, lived in about two dozen United States geographic areas, and enrolled through a virtual design. In the prospective study, cohorts were assigned on the basis of participant-reported clinical history obtained from a screening survey and a study questionnaire. A participant counted as exposed if, within 2 weeks of entering the study, that participant had been in contact with someone who had a PCR-confirmed or clinician-diagnosed COVID-19 case. In the prospective study, whole blood, serum and a nasopharyngeal or oropharyngeal swab were collected from each participant by mobile phlebotomists. Prospective study participants could optionally give additional blood draws and questionnaires over an approximately 2-month period. Prospective study blood samples were shipped either frozen or at room temperature before DNA extraction. Of note for this clone: This clone's antigen is unknown. Within one base of it there is no much larger clone, and no base qualities were kept.

The germline V gene sets CDR1 to MNHNS and CDR2 to SASEGT. The CDR3 holds 15 amino acids from the cysteine to the phenylalanine. The CDR3 DNA has 45 bases and is translated from base 1. Trimming costs V 1 base and J 4 bases, and their ends lie 8 bases apart. TCRbeta CDR3 regions were amplified from genomic DNA by means of the immunoSEQ Assay, a bias-controlled multiplex PCR. The study's own analysis went as follows. Within the assay, amplification of reference gene primers was used to estimate how many nucleated cells each sample contained. To quantify the absolute abundance of each unique TCRbeta CDR3 rearrangement, sequence reads were collapsed and filtered. Productive Simpson clonality was computed per sample as the square root of Simpson's diversity index over productive rearrangements. Held by TCRdb, this immuneACCESS table contains in-frame sequences only and omits some clones. Under half of the omission traces to an unresolved V gene where checked; the cause of the rest is unknown. V and J calls and clone size are copied from that table; D and trimming were computed from the DNA. Here the sample has about 240,000 clones; under 90% occur a single time. The ten largest clones add up to 3% to 4% of the sample.

The sample consisted of PBMCs or T cells enriched from blood (not recorded which). The chain uses TRBV6-1 and TRBJ2-6; matching of 5 bases hints at TRBD2 as the D gene. The sequence was collected from a woman aged 40 to 50 who had been exposed to COVID-19. CDR3 region: CASSEERAGANVLTF. The DNA sequence reads TGTGCCAGCAGTGAAGAGAGGGCCGGGGCCAACGTCCTGACTTTC.